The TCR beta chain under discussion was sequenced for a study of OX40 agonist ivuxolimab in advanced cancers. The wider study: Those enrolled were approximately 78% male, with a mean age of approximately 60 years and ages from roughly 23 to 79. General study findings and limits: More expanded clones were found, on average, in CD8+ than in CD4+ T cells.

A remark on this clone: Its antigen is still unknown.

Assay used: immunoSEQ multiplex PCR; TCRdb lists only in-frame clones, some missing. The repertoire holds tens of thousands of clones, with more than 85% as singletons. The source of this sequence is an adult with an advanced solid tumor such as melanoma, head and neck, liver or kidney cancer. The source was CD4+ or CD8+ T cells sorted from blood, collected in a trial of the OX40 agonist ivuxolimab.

This CDR3 reads CASSFSRTNYEQYF. The CDR3 DNA sequence: TGTGCCAGCAGCTTTAGCAGGACAAACTACGAGCAGTACTTC. The chain joins TRBV7-9 to TRBJ2-7; D may be TRBD1 (5 bases). CDR3 length: 14 amino acids. The germline V and J ends were trimmed by 3 bases and 3 bases, with 12 bases remaining between them. Germline CDR1 SEHNR, CDR2 FQNEAQ (reference sequence).